This TCR beta chain was found in a study of CD8 T cells in ankylosing spondylitis. Quantitative 5'-RACE with molecular barcodes generated TCR beta libraries. In TCRdb, the 5' RACE reads were re-called with MiXCR into one record per CDR3 protein. The sample carries approximately 220,000 distinct CDR3 sequences, roughly 25% recorded once. The V gene lost 4 bases and the J gene lost 0 bases, with 13 bases spanning the gap. The CDR3 runs to 16 residues. Germline CDR1 reads SGHRS; CDR2 reads YFSETQ. Points on this clonotype: Its antigen is as yet unknown. A much larger clone is a single base away; this may be a read error.

Notes on the study in general: Some motif variants were previously reported in reactive arthritis synovial fluid and blood. A TCR beta motif of several highly homologous variants appeared characteristic of ankylosing spondylitis blood.

The sequence was obtained from a male donor with ankylosing spondylitis or in good health (not recorded which). J is TRBJ1-4 and V is TRBV5-1; tentative D call: TRBD1 (5 bases). The sample taken for sequencing was blood, either unsorted or a sorted T cell fraction (not recorded which). The CDR3 nucleotides are TGCGCCAGCAGCAAGGGACGGAGGACAACTAATGAAAAACTGTTTTTT. Translating gives CASSKGRRTTNEKLFF.